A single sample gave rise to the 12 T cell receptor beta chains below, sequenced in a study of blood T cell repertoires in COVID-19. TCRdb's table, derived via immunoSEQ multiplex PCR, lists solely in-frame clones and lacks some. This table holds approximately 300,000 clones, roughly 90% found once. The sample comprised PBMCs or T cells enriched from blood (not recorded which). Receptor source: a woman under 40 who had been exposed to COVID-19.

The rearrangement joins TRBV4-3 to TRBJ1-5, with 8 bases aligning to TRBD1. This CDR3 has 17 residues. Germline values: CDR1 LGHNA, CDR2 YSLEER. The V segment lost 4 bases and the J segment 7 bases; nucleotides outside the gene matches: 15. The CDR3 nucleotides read TGCGCCAGCAGCCCACAAATACTCAGGGGGCCTGGGCAGCCCCAGCATTTT. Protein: CASSPQILRGPGQPQHF.

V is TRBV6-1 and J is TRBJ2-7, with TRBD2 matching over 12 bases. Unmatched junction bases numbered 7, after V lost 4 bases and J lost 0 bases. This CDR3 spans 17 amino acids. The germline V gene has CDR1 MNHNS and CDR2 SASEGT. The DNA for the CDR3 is TGTGCCAGCAGTGCCCGGACTAGCGGGACGAGCTCCTACGAGCAGTACTTC. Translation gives CASSARTSGTSSYEQYF.

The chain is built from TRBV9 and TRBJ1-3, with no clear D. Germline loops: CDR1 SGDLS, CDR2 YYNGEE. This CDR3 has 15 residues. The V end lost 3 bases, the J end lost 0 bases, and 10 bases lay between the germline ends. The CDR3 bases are TGTGCCAGCAGCGAGACACCTGTCTCTGGAAACACCATATATTTT. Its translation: CASSETPVSGNTIYF.

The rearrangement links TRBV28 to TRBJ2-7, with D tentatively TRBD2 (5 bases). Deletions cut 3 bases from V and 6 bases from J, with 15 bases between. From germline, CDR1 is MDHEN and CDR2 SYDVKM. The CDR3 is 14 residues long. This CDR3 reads CASSLRLGVSEQYF. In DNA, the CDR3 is TGTGCCAGCAGTTTGAGGCTCGGGGTTTCCGAGCAGTACTTC.

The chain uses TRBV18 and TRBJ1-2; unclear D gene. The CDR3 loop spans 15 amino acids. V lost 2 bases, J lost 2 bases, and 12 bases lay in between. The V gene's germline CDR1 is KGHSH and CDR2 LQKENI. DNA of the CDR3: TGTGCCAGCTCACCAGCCGAGCGTCCAAACTATGGCTACACCTTC. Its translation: CASSPAERPNYGYTF.

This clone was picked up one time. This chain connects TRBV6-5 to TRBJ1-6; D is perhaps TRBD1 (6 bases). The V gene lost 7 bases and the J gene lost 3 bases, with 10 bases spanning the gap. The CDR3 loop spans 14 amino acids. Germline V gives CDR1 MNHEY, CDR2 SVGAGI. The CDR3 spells CASKPDSYNSPLHF. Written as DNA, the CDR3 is TGTGCCAGCAAGCCGGACAGCTATAATTCACCCCTCCACTTT.

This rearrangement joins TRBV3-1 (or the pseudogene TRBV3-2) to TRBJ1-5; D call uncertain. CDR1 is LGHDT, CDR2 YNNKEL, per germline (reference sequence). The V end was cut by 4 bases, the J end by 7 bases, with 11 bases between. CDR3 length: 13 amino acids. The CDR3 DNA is TGTGCCAGCAGCCCCCCTCCGAGGCAGCCCCAGCATTTT. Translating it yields CASSPPPRQPQHF.

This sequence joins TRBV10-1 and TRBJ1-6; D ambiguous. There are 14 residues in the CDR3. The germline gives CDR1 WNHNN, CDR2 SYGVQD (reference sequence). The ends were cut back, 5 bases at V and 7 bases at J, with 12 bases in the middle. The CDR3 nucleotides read TGCGCCAGCAGTATCGACAAGATGAATTCACCCCTCCACTTT. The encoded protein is CASSIDKMNSPLHF.

CDR3 DNA sequence: TGTGCCAGCAGCTTAAATTGGAGACAGAACAATGAGCAGTTCTTC. Translating it yields CASSLNWRQNNEQFF. The rearrangement links TRBV7-2 to TRBJ2-1; tentative D call: TRBD1 (5 bases). The CDR3 contains 15 residues. Germline V gene data show CDR1 as SGHTA and CDR2 as FQGNSA. The V and J ends lost 2 bases and 5 bases respectively, with 13 bases between them. Using reference TRBV7-2 and TRBJ2-1 for the parts outside the CDR3, the full variable domain is GAGVSQSPSNKVTEKGKDVELRCDPISGHTALYWYRQSLGQGLEFLIYFQGNSAPDKSGLPSDRFSAERTGGSVSTLTIQRTQQEDSAVYLCASSLNWRQNNEQFFGPGTRLTVL.

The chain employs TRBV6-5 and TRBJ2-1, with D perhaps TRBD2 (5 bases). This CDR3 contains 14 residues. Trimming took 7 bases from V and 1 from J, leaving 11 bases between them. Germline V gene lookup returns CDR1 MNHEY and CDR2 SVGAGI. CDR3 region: CASKGGLSYNEQFF. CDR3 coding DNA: TGTGCCAGCAAGGGCGGACTTTCCTACAATGAGCAGTTCTTC.

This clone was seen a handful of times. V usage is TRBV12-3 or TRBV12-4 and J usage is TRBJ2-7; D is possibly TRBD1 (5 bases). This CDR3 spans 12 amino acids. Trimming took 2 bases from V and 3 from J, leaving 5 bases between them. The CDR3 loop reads CASSLQGYEQYF. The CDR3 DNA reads TGTGCCAGCAGTTTACAGGGCTACGAGCAGTACTTC.

As DNA, the CDR3 is TGCGCCAGCAGCTTGGCGGGGGGTGGCATGAACACTGAAGCTTTCTTT. Protein: CASSLAGGGMNTEAFF. The rearrangement uses TRBV5-1 and TRBJ1-1; TRBD1 might be the D (5 bases). This CDR3 is built from 16 residues. CDR1 SGHRS and CDR2 YFSETQ come from the germline V gene. Trimming removed 0 bases at V and 0 bases at J, with 12 bases between.